This T cell receptor (beta chain) was sequenced during a study of blood T cells in healthy people across ages. It was with a sample-barcoded 5' primer and a J-beta primer mix that a second PCR of roughly 7 to 11 cycles was run. In TCRdb, the 5' RACE reads were re-called with MiXCR into one record per CDR3 protein. The sample shows 1.5 million to 2 million distinct CDR3 sequences, 49% of them seen only once. The sequenced sample was blood. The TCR comes from a woman aged 40 to 49 in good health.

DNA of the CDR3: TGTGCCAGCAGCACGGGGGGGCCTGGGAATGAGCAGTACTTC. Encoded protein: CASSTGGPGNEQYF. The V call is TRBV7-2, the J call TRBJ2-5; 8 nucleotides align to TRBD2. Germline values: CDR1 SGHTA, CDR2 FQGNSA. There are 14 residues in the CDR3. The trim removed 5 bases at V and 11 bases at J, leaving 13 bases unmatched.